One TCR beta chain is described in this entry. Naive CD8 cells comprised CD45RO-negative, CCR7-positively selected cells, excluding terminally differentiated effector memory CD45RA+ cells. This sample is drawn from a study of shared clonotypes between healthy human individuals. Clones were read by immunoSEQ multiplex PCR, and TCRdb kept only the in-frame ones, dropping some. The sample consists of about 2.2 million clones, roughly 91% of them appearing once. The germline V gene encodes CDR1 MNHEY and CDR2 SMNVEV (reference sequence). The CDR3 consists of 17 residues. Trimming removed 3 bases from V and 8 bases from J; junction bases left unmatched: 13.

The sequence was obtained from a man aged 18 to 30 in good health. Some clones in this sample may be carry-over from other donors' samples. The sample taken for sequencing was naive CD8+ T cells from PBMCs. The chain couples TRBV27 to TRBJ2-1, with 10 bases fitting TRBD2. CDR3 sequence: CASSFGWSSGSRDEQFF. The CDR3 bases are TGTGCCAGCAGTTTTGGGTGGTCTAGCGGGAGTAGGGATGAGCAGTTCTTC.